This TCR beta chain was sequenced for a study of blood T cell repertoires in COVID-19. Study-wide background: COVID-19 samples from acute and convalescent phases originated in the United States, Italy and Spain. PBMCs, B-cell-depleted T cells, or T cells provided the cDNA or gDNA that made up the material.

As originally analysed: For nucleated cells, counts were estimated from reference gene primer amplification. Profiled with immunoSEQ multiplex PCR; TCRdb holds only in-frame clones, not every one. V and J calls and clone size come straight from that table; D and trimming were deduced from the DNA. This table holds hundreds of thousands of clones, about 90% found once. Germline loops: CDR1 WSHSY, CDR2 SAAADI. The CDR3 runs 15 residues. V lost 0 bases and J 1 base, leaving 9 bases between the germline ends. In assigning cohorts, the study relied on participant-reported clinical history. Material: PBMCs or T cells enriched from blood (not recorded which). This receptor was taken from a woman younger than 45 who had recovered from COVID-19. The rearrangement uses TRBV10-2 and TRBJ1-1; perhaps TRBD1 as D (6 bases). CDR3 in DNA: TGCGCCAGCAGTGAGTCTGTCAGGGGGAACACTGAAGCTTTCTTT. Residues: CASSESVRGNTEAFF.